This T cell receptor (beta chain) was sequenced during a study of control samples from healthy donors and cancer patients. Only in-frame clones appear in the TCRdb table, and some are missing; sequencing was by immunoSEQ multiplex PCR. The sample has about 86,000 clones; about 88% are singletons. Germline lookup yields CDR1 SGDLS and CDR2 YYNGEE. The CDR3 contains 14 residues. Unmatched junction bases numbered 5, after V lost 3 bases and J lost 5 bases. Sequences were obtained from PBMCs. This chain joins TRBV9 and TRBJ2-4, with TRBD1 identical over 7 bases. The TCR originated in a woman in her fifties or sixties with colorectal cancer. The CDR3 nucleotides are TGTGCCAGCAGCGCCCCCGGGACAGAAAACATTCAGTACTTC. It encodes CASSAPGTENIQYF.